Shown below are 18 T cell receptor beta chains from a single sample sequenced in a study of blood T cell repertoires in COVID-19. The repertoire was sequenced with immunoSEQ multiplex PCR; TCRdb's copy has only in-frame clones and lacks some. The sample consists of 110,000 to 150,000 clones, around 82% of them appearing once. The sample consisted of peripheral blood. The receptors stem from a human donor in a cohort sampled during active COVID-19.

The rearrangement uses TRBV5-4 and TRBJ2-3; D possibly corresponds to TRBD2 (6 bases). The CDR3 contains 11 residues. Germline CDR1 is SGHNT and CDR2 is YYREEE (reference sequence). V was pared by 8 bases and J by 3 bases, with 7 bases between. The CDR3 loop reads CASGGTDTQYF. The DNA of the CDR3 is TGTGCCAGTGGGGGGACAGATACGCAGTATTTT.

V and J are TRBV6-5 and TRBJ1-1, with 7 bases aligning to TRBD1. V shed 6 bases and J 4 bases; nucleotides not matched to a gene: 5. CDR3 length equals 13 residues. The germline V gene encodes CDR1 MNHEY and CDR2 SVGAGI. The chain's CDR3 is CASRTQGFTEAFF. The CDR3 DNA reads TGTGCCAGCAGAACACAGGGGTTCACTGAAGCTTTCTTT.

This clone was seen just once. The chain recombines TRBV9 with TRBJ1-1, with 7 nucleotides matching TRBD1. Unmatched junction bases numbered 6, after V lost 0 bases and J lost 4 bases. The germline CDR1 and CDR2 sequences are SGDLS and YYNGEE. This CDR3 spans 15 amino acids. This CDR3 reads CASSVVTGVSTEAFF. Here the CDR3 DNA reads TGTGCCAGCAGCGTAGTAACAGGGGTAAGCACTGAAGCTTTCTTT.

In its sample, this clone was seen a few times. A read error may account for a junction end that differs from germline. The chain combines TRBV15 with TRBJ2-3; possible D gene TRBD2, 6 bases. Looked up from germline, CDR1 is LNHNV and CDR2 is YYDKDF (reference sequence). CDR3 length: 15 residues. The CDR3 DNA reads TGTGCCACCAGCAGGGGGGGAGGTAGCATAGATACGCAGTATTTT. Translated, it gives CATSRGGGSIDTQYF.

V gene TRBV30 combines with J gene TRBJ1-2; D not resolved. V lost 0 bases and J 14 bases, leaving 19 bases between the germline ends. This CDR3 contains 13 residues. Germline assignment: CDR1 GTSNPN and CDR2 SVGIG (reference sequence). Here the CDR3 reads CAWSVSGQTSRTF. CDR3 nucleotides: TGTGCCTGGAGTGTATCCGGGCAGACTAGCCGAACCTTC.

This rearrangement joins TRBV20-1 to TRBJ1-2, with 8 bases lining up with TRBD1. The CDR3 consists of 11 residues. J was trimmed by 12 bases and V by 3 bases; bases with no gene match: 6. Germline assignment: CDR1 DFQATT and CDR2 SNEGSKA (reference sequence). The CDR3 region is CSASEMGQDTF. The CDR3 nucleotides read TGCAGTGCTAGCGAAATGGGACAGGACACCTTC.

This clone was detected only a few times. The gene calls are TRBV4-2 and TRBJ2-7; 7 nucleotides align to TRBD2. Germline trimming cut 4 bases from V and 6 bases from J; bases unmatched to any gene: 6. The CDR3 has 13 amino acids. In germline, CDR1 is LGHNA, CDR2 YNFKEQ. The CDR3 DNA reads as TGTGCCAGCAGCCTGACGACTAGCAGCGAGCAGTACGTC. Its protein product is CASSLTTSSEQYV.

CDR3 loop: CASSFGPGYNSPLHF. The CDR3 nucleotides are TGTGCCAGCAGCTTCGGACCGGGGTATAATTCACCCCTCCACTTT. V gene TRBV11-2 combines with J gene TRBJ1-6; D not resolved. V lost 3 bases, J lost 4 bases, and 10 bases lay in between. CDR3 length equals 15 residues. Germline CDR1 reads SGHAT; CDR2 reads FQNNGV.

The V gene is TRBV6-2 or TRBV6-3, the J gene TRBJ2-3, with D possibly TRBD1 on 6 matching bases. Trimming cost V 0 bases and J 4 bases, with 11 bases left between them. The germline gives CDR1 MNHEY, CDR2 SVGEGT. There are 15 residues in the CDR3. The CDR3 DNA follows: TGTGCCAGCAGTTACTCGCCAGGGGAAGCAGATACGCAGTATTTT. Translating it yields CASSYSPGEADTQYF.

The gene calls are TRBV30 and TRBJ1-2; tentatively, D is TRBD1 (6 bases). Per the germline V gene, CDR1 is GTSNPN and CDR2 is SVGIG (reference sequence). The CDR3 runs to 14 residues. The V end was cut by 0 bases, the J end by 8 bases, with 16 bases between. CDR3 DNA sequence: TGTGCCTGGAGTGTAGCGGGGGCCGGGGGGGGCTACACCTTC. This codes for CAWSVAGAGGGYTF.

V usage is TRBV19 and J usage is TRBJ2-1; a weak D match, TRBD1 (5 bases). The CDR3 is 15 amino acids. V was cut by 6 bases and J by 4 bases, with 16 bases left in between. The germline gives CDR1 LNHDA, CDR2 SQIVND (reference sequence). CDR3 DNA: TGTGCCAGTAGCCTCAGGGCGGAGTATTACAATGAGCAGTTCTTC. Protein: CASSLRAEYYNEQFF.

The V and J genes are TRBV5-1 and TRBJ1-2; no reliable D call. The germline V gene encodes CDR1 SGHRS and CDR2 YFSETQ. Trimming shortened V by 9 bases and J by 7 bases, and 16 bases separated the two germline ends. This CDR3 comprises 12 residues. The CDR3 nucleotides are TGCGCCACCTCGCCAGCGGGCGTTGGCTACACCTTC. It specifies CATSPAGVGYTF.

V and J are TRBV20-1 and TRBJ2-5; TRBD2 matches 12 bases. The CDR3 runs to 14 residues. J was trimmed by 4 bases and V by 3 bases; bases with no gene match: 3. Germline-derived CDR1 and CDR2 are DFQATT and SNEGSKA (reference sequence). As DNA, the CDR3 is TGCAGTGCTAGTGGACTAGCGGGGACAGAGACCCAGTACTTC. As protein: CSASGLAGTETQYF.

The V call is TRBV19, the J call TRBJ1-5; D remains ambiguous. In germline, CDR1 is LNHDA, CDR2 SQIVND (reference sequence). CDR3 length: 14 residues. V was cut by 5 bases and J by 2 bases, with 10 bases left in between. CDR3 DNA sequence: TGTGCCAGTAGTGGGAGAGAGGGCAATCAGCCCCAGCATTTT. Translated: CASSGREGNQPQHF.

The V and J genes are TRBV6-4 and TRBJ2-2, with D perhaps matching TRBD1 (6 bases). The V gene lost 5 bases and the J gene lost 2 bases, with 9 bases spanning the gap. The germline V gene encodes CDR1 MRHNA and CDR2 SNTAGT. This CDR3 has 14 amino acids. In DNA form, the CDR3 reads TGTGCCAGCAGTCCGGACAGAAACACCGGGGAGCTGTTTTTT. It yields the protein CASSPDRNTGELFF.

This clone was counted once. The chain is built from TRBV10-3 and TRBJ1-2, with TRBD1 matching over 7 bases. CDR1 is ENHRY, CDR2 SYGVKD, per germline. The CDR3 has 13 residues. Trimming removed 0 bases from V and 9 bases from J; junction bases left unmatched: 4. CDR3 nucleotide sequence: TGTGCCATCAGTGAGTCTGGACAGGACCGCTACACCTTC. It is translated as CAISESGQDRYTF.

V is TRBV6-5 and J is TRBJ2-5; 10 bases line up with TRBD2. The germline CDR1 and CDR2 sequences are MNHEY and SVGAGI. With 6 bases clipped from V and 5 bases from J, the junction kept 9 bases outside the gene matches. This CDR3 region has 15 residues. DNA of the CDR3: TGTGCCAGCAGCCCCTCTAGCGGGAGTACGGAGACCCAGTACTTC. Amino acid sequence: CASSPSSGSTETQYF.

There are a few counts of this clone. V usage is TRBV6-5 and J usage is TRBJ1-1; D remains ambiguous. This CDR3 has 13 residues. The V gene's germline CDR1 is MNHEY and CDR2 SVGAGI. V was cut by 6 bases and J by 2 bases, with 10 bases left in between. In DNA, the CDR3 is TGTGCCAGCAGCCCAACGGTTAACACTGAAGCTTTCTTT. Its protein is CASSPTVNTEAFF.